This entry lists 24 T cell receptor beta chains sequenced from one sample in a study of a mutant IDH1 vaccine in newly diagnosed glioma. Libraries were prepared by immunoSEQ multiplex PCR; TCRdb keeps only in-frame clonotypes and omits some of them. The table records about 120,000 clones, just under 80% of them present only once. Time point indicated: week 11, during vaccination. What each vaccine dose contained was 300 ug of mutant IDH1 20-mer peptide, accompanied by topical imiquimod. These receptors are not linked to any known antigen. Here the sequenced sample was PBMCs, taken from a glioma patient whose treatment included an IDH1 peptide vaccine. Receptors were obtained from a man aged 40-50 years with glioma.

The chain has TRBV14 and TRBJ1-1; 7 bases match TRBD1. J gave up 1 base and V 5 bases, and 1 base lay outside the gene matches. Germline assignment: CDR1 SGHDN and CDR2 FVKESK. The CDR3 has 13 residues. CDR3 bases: TGTGCCAGCAGCTACAGGGGGAACACTGAAGCTTTCTTT. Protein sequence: CASSYRGNTEAFF.

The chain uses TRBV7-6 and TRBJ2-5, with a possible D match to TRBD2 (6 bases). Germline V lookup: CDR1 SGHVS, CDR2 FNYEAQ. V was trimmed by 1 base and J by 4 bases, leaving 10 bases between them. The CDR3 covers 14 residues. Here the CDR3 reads CASSLGASVETQYF. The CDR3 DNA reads TGTGCCAGCAGCTTAGGGGCTAGCGTAGAGACCCAGTACTTC.

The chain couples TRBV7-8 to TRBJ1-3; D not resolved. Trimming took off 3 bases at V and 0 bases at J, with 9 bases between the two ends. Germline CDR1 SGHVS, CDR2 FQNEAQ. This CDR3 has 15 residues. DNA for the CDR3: TGTGCCAGCAGCTTCACACTGAGCTCTGGAAACACCATATATTTT. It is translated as CASSFTLSSGNTIYF.

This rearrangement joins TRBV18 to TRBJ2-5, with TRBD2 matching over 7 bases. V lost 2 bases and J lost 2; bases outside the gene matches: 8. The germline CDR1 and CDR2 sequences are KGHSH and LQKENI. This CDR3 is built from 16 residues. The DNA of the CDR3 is TGTGCCAGCTCACCATTTGCGGCGGGAGCTCAAGAGACCCAGTACTTC. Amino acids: CASSPFAAGAQETQYF.

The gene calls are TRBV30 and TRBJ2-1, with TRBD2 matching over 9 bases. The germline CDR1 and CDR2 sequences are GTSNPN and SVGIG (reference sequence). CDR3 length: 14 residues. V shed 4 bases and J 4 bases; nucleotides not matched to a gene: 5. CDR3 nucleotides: TGTGCCTGGATAGGCGGGAGGGATTACAATGAGCAGTTCTTC. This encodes CAWIGGRDYNEQFF.

The CDR3 loop is CASSSGQNSNQPQHF. In nucleotides, the CDR3 is TGTGCCAGCAGCTCCGGACAGAATAGCAATCAGCCCCAGCATTTT. The chain combines TRBV7-6 with TRBJ1-5; possible D gene TRBD1, 6 bases. The V gene lost 4 bases and the J gene lost 0 bases, with 10 bases spanning the gap. The CDR3 length is 15 residues. CDR1 is SGHVS and CDR2 is FNYEAQ in the germline V gene. The whole variable domain, filled in from reference TRBV7-6 and TRBJ1-5, reads GAGVSQSPRYKVTKRGQDVALRCDPISGHVSLYWYRQALGQGPEFLTYFNYEAQQDKSGLPNDRFSAERPEGSISTLTIQRTEQRDSAMYRCASSSGQNSNQPQHFGDGTRLSIL.

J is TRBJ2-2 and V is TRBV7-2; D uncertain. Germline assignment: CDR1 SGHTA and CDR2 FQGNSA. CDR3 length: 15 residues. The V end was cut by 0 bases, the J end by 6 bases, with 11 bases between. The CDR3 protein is CASSLASGEPGELFF. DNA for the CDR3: TGTGCCAGCAGCTTAGCCTCTGGTGAGCCCGGGGAGCTGTTTTTT.

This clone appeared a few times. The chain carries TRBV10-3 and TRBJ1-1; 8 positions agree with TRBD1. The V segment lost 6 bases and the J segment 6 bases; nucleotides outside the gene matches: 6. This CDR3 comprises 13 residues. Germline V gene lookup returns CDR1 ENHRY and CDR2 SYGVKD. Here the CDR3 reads CAISERTGSEAFF. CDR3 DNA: TGTGCCATCAGCGAAAGGACAGGGTCTGAAGCTTTCTTT.

DNA of the CDR3: TGTGCCAGCAGTTACTCGAGGGGCACCGGGGAGCTGTTTTTT. Protein: CASSYSRGTGELFF. The chain recombines TRBV6-5 with TRBJ2-2, with D possibly being TRBD1 or TRBD2 (5 bases each). Per the germline V gene, CDR1 is MNHEY and CDR2 is SVGAGI. There are 14 residues in the CDR3. Trimming stripped 0 bases from V and 4 bases from J, with 6 bases between.

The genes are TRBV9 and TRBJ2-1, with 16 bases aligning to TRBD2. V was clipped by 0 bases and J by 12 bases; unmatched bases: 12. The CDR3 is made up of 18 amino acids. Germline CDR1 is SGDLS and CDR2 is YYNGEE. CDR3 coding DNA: TGTGCCAGCAGCGTAGCCCTGGGACTAGCGGGAGGGCCCGCCCCGCAGTTCTTC. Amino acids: CASSVALGLAGGPAPQFF.

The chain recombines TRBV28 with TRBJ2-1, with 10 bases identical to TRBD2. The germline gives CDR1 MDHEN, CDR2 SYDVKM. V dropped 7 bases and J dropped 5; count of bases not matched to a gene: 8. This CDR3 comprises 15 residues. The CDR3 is CASTMSGRDNNEQFF. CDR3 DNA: TGTGCCAGCACCATGAGCGGGAGGGATAACAATGAGCAGTTCTTC.

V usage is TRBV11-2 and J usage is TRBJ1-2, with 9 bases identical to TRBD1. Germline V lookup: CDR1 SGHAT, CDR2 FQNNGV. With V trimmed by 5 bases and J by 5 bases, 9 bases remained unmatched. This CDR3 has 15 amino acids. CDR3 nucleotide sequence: TGTGCCAGCAGCGTAACAGGGGGCGCAGAATATGGCTACACCTTC. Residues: CASSVTGGAEYGYTF.

The chain's CDR3 is CASSITASYEQYF. For the CDR3, the DNA is TGTGCCAGCAGCATTACTGCTTCCTACGAGCAGTACTTC. The gene calls are TRBV7-2 and TRBJ2-5; D is ambiguous. TRBJ2-7 explains the end of the DNA better; the J call may be wrong. The CDR3 sequence is 13 residues long. The germline gives CDR1 SGHTA, CDR2 FQGNSA.

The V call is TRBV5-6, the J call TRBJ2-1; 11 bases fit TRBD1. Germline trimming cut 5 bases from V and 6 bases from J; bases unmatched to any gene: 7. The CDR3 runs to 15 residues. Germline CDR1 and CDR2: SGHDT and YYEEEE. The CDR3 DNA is TGTGCCAGCAGATCGGGACAGGGGGTCGGCAATGAGCAGTTCTTC. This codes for CASRSGQGVGNEQFF.

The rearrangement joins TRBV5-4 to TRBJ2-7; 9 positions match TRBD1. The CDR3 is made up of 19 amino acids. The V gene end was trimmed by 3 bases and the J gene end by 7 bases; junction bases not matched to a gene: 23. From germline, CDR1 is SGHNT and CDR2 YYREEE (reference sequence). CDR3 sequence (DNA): TGTGCCAGCAGCTCAACACAGGGGGCGAACAAGGTGGGAGCTGGAGAGCAGTACTTC. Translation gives CASSSTQGANKVGAGEQYF.

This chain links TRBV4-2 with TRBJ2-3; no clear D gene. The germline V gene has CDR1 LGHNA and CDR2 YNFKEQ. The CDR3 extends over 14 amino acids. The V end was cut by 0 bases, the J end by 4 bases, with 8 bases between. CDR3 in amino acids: CASSQDGEADTQYF. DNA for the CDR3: TGTGCCAGCAGCCAAGATGGGGAAGCAGATACGCAGTATTTT.

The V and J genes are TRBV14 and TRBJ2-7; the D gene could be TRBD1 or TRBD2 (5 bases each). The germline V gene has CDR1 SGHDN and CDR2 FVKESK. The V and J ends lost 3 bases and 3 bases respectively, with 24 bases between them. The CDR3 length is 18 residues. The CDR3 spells CASSHATWDGETDYEQYF. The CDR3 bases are TGTGCCAGCAGCCACGCAACCTGGGACGGTGAGACGGACTACGAGCAGTACTTC. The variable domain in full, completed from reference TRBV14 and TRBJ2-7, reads EAGVTQFPSHSVIEKGQTVTLRCDPISGHDNLYWYRRVMGKEIKFLLHFVKESKQDESGMPNNRFLAERTGGTYSTLKVQPAELEDSGVYFCASSHATWDGETDYEQYFGPGTRLTVT.

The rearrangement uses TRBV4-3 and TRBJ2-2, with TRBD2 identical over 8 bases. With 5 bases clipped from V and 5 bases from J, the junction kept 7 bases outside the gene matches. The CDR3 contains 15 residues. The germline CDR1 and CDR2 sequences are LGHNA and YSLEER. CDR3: CASSDKTSETGELFF. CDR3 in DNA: TGCGCCAGCAGCGACAAGACTAGCGAGACCGGGGAGCTGTTTTTT.

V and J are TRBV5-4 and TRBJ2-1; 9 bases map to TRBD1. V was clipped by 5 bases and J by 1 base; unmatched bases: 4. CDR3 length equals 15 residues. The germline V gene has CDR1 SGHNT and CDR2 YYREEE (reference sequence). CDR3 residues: CASRRQGGSYNEQFF. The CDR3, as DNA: TGTGCCAGCAGGAGACAGGGGGGGTCCTACAATGAGCAGTTCTTC.

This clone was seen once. The CDR3 region is CASSRLPFTPSSYEQYF. The CDR3 DNA reads TGTGCCAGCAGCCGACTACCCTTTACGCCTAGCTCCTACGAGCAGTACTTC. The chain has TRBV4-2 and TRBJ2-7; possibly TRBD2 for D (5 bases). The V and J ends lost 4 bases and 0 bases respectively, with 19 bases between them. This CDR3 region has 17 residues. Per the germline V gene, CDR1 is LGHNA and CDR2 is YNFKEQ.

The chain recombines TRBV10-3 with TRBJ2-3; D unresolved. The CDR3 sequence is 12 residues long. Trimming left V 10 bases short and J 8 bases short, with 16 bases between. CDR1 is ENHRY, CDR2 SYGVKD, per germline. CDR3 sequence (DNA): TGTGCCAACGGGCCGGGTGCCGGTACGCAGTATTTT. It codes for CANGPGAGTQYF.

The DNA of the CDR3 is TGTGCCAGCAGCTTGCTGGAGGGGTACGAGCAGTACTTC. Residues: CASSLLEGYEQYF. The chain employs TRBV7-3 and TRBJ2-7, with D possibly being TRBD2 (6 bases). The CDR3 is 13 residues long. Germline values: CDR1 SGHTA, CDR2 FQGTGA. Trimming pared 3 bases from V and 4 bases from J, leaving 10 bases between.

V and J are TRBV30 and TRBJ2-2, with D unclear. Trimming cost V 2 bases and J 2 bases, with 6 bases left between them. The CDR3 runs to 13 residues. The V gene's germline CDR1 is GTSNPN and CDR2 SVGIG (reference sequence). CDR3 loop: CAWSWGNTGELFF. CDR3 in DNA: TGTGCCTGGAGTTGGGGAAACACCGGGGAGCTGTTTTTT.

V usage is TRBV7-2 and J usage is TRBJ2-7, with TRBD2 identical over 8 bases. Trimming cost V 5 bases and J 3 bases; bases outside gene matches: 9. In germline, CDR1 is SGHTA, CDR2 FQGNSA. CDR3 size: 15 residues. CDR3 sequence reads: CASSPPSGRHYEQYF. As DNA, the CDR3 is TGTGCCAGCAGCCCCCCGAGCGGGAGACACTACGAGCAGTACTTC.